The source of this T cell receptor (beta chain) is a study of T-cell memory formation after mild COVID-19. Points from the study as a whole: The second-wave clones peaking on day 37 were not confirmed as SARS-CoV-2-specific. Most CD4+ clones that shrank were in CM and EM, while CD8+ ones turned up in EMRA. Researchers found some responding clones in pre-infection memory, a sign that cross-reactive memory joined.

CDR1 is SEHNR, CDR2 FQNEAQ, per germline (reference sequence). V lost 5 bases, J lost 1 base, and 14 bases lay in between. The CDR3 is made up of 16 amino acids. As regards this clonotype: Its specificity is not known.

Constant-segment primers served in 5'RACE that generated TCR alpha and TCR beta cDNA libraries bearing sample barcodes and UMIs. TCRdb re-called the 5' RACE reads through MiXCR, storing one row per CDR3 protein. The sample yields fewer than 140,000 distinct CDR3 sequences, 9.5% to 15% seen once. The rearrangement joins TRBV7-9 to TRBJ2-2; D is possibly TRBD2 (6 bases). The TCR originated in an adult woman who had mild COVID-19 (a few samples of this study predate the infection). Cell type and time point are not known. The sequenced sample consisted of PBMCs or a T cell subset sorted from them (not recorded which). The CDR3 DNA sequence: TGTGCCAGCAGCCACCCGGGAGAGTTGAACACCGGGGAGCTGTTTTTT. Encoded protein: CASSHPGELNTGELFF.